What follows are 27 T cell receptor beta chains derived from one specimen sequenced in a study of post-analysis software for immune sequencing data. General study points: In patients, TRBV5-6, TRBV5-1 and TRBV20-1 belonged to about five TRBV segments found more frequently than in controls.

The authors incorporated unique molecular identifiers into the TCR beta cDNA libraries. TCRdb re-called the PCR reads through MiXCR, storing one row per CDR3 protein. The data hold 800,000 to 950,000 distinct CDR3 sequences, with approximately 57% observed a single time. The antigens of these receptors remain unknown. Sequencing used blood. These TCRs come from a girl between 10 and 17 years old with multiple sclerosis.

The genes are TRBV2 and TRBJ2-1, with 12 bases lining up with TRBD2. This CDR3 is 16 amino acids long. The junction had 7 bases not matched to a gene; V was cut back by 4 bases and J by 6 bases. Per germline, CDR1 SNHLY and CDR2 FYNNEI. The CDR3 coding sequence is TGTGCCAGCAGTGGGCGCCGACTAGCGGGAGCCAATGAGCAGTTCTTC. It yields the protein CASSGRRLAGANEQFF.

The chain combines TRBV7-2 with TRBJ2-4; 7 bases match TRBD2. The CDR3 sequence is 16 residues long. Germline lookup yields CDR1 SGHTA and CDR2 FQGNSA. V lost 5 bases and J lost 1; bases outside the gene matches: 8. The CDR3 protein is CASSNRGGSAKNIQYF. CDR3 in DNA: TGTGCCAGCAGCAACCGGGGAGGGTCGGCCAAAAACATTCAGTACTTC.

The V gene is TRBV6-1, the J gene TRBJ1-1; D call uncertain. The ends were cut back, 1 base at V and 7 bases at J, with 4 bases in the middle. This CDR3 has 11 residues. Germline CDR1 reads MNHNS; CDR2 reads SASEGT. CDR3 amino acids: CASSEDSEAFF. Here the CDR3 DNA reads TGTGCCAGCAGTGAAGACAGTGAAGCTTTCTTT.

The chain uses TRBV18 and TRBJ2-7, with 11 bases lining up with TRBD2. The J segment lost 0 bases and the V segment lost 5 bases, leaving 3 bases of the junction unmatched. Germline V gene lookup returns CDR1 KGHSH and CDR2 LQKENI. The CDR3 spans 15 residues. The DNA of the CDR3 is TGTGCCAGCTCATCGACTAGCGGGAACTCCTACGAGCAGTACTTC. Encoded protein: CASSSTSGNSYEQYF.

The J gene is TRBJ2-7, the V gene TRBV25-1, with 10 nucleotides matching TRBD1. V lost 5 bases, J lost 4 bases, and 11 bases stayed unmatched. Germline CDR1 and CDR2: MGHDK and SYGVNS. The CDR3 extends over 16 amino acids. The CDR3 coding sequence is TGTGCCAGCAGTCGGATGACAGGGGGCGGCAGATACGAGCAGTACTTC. Protein product: CASSRMTGGGRYEQYF.

The chain employs TRBV7-9 and TRBJ1-2; 7 bases match TRBD1. Germline V lookup: CDR1 SEHNR, CDR2 FQNEAQ (reference sequence). V was clipped by 3 bases and J by 6 bases; unmatched bases: 13. CDR3 size: 16 residues. The DNA of the CDR3 is TGTGCCAGCAGCTTCGACAGGGTAAAAACATTAAATGGCTACACCTTC. It codes for CASSFDRVKTLNGYTF. The complete variable domain, with remaining parts taken from reference TRBV7-9 and TRBJ1-2, reads DTGVSQNPRHKITKRGQNVTFRCDPISEHNRLYWYRQTLGQGPEFLTYFQNEAQLEKSRLLSDRFSAERPKGSFSTLEIQRTEQGDSAMYLCASSFDRVKTLNGYTFGSGTRLTVV.

The V call is TRBV7-9, the J call TRBJ2-1, with TRBD2 matching 10 bases. V lost 7 bases and J lost 6; bases outside the gene matches: 21. There are 19 residues in the CDR3. CDR1 is SEHNR, CDR2 FQNEAQ, per germline (reference sequence). CDR3 in amino acids: CASTTGNRGRLAGVNEQFF. The CDR3 region has the DNA TGTGCCAGCACCACCGGAAACAGGGGACGGCTAGCGGGAGTCAATGAGCAGTTCTTC.

This clonotype showed up just a few times. The chain recombines TRBV5-1 with TRBJ2-7; D is unresolved. The CDR3 loop spans 18 amino acids. The germline CDR1 and CDR2 sequences are SGHRS and YFSETQ. V lost 1 base and J lost 0, with 20 bases in between. CDR3 in DNA: TGCGCCAGCAGCTTGAGTATTAGACCCATGGGTGGCTCCTACGAGCAGTACTTC. Encoded protein: CASSLSIRPMGGSYEQYF.

CDR3 loop: CSVEPLRTGELFF. The CDR3 nucleotides read TGCAGCGTTGAGCCCCTGAGGACCGGGGAGCTGTTTTTT. The rearrangement uses TRBV29-1 and TRBJ2-2; D uncertain. The CDR3 is 13 amino acids. Germline CDR1 is SQVTM and CDR2 is ANQGSEA. Trimming removed 3 bases from V and 5 bases from J, with 10 bases in between.

V is TRBV5-1 and J is TRBJ1-2; TRBD1 is a possible D gene (5 bases). V was clipped by 4 bases and J by 4 bases, with 17 bases between them. CDR3 length equals 15 residues. CDR1 and CDR2 from the germline V gene are SGHRS and YFSETQ. CDR3 region: CASSDTGLFGYGYTF. The CDR3, as DNA: TGCGCCAGCAGCGATACGGGGCTTTTCGGCTATGGCTACACCTTC.

The chain carries TRBV29-1 and TRBJ2-3; the match to TRBD2 covers 9 bases. This CDR3 has 17 amino acids. V dropped 5 bases and J dropped 5; count of bases not matched to a gene: 17. In germline, CDR1 is SQVTM, CDR2 ANQGSEA. CDR3 DNA sequence: TGCAGCGTTCGTTGGGCCTTAGCGGGAGAGGGCGGAGATACGCAGTATTTT. This sequence encodes CSVRWALAGEGGDTQYF.

This clonotype was picked up a small number of times. An end of the junction does not agree with germline; a read error may underlie this. The chain couples TRBV12-3 or TRBV12-4 to TRBJ2-1; a possible D gene is TRBD2 (5 bases). The CDR3 is made up of 15 amino acids. The chain's CDR3 is CASSFERSSYNEQFF. The CDR3 DNA reads TGTGCCAGCAGTTTTGAGCGGAGCTCCTATAATGAGCAGTTCTTC.

In this sample, this clonotype turned up a few times. The J gene is TRBJ2-7, the V gene TRBV9, with D possibly being TRBD1 (6 bases). Germline CDR1 reads SGDLS; CDR2 reads YYNGEE. The V end lost 0 bases, the J end lost 2 bases, and 9 bases lay between the germline ends. This CDR3 has 14 residues. CDR3: CASSVDRDPYEQYF. The CDR3 coding sequence is TGTGCCAGCAGCGTAGACAGGGACCCCTACGAGCAGTACTTC.

The chain recombines TRBV4-2 with TRBJ2-7; 10 bases are shared with TRBD2. V shed 0 bases and J 3 bases; nucleotides not matched to a gene: 11. Germline V lookup: CDR1 LGHNA, CDR2 YNFKEQ. The CDR3 extends over 18 amino acids. The CDR3 loop is CASSQEDPLAGASYEQYF. For the CDR3, the DNA is TGTGCCAGCAGCCAAGAGGACCCTCTAGCGGGAGCCAGCTACGAGCAGTACTTC.

J is TRBJ1-6 and V is TRBV20-1; no clear D. Between the trimmed V and J ends, which lost 2 bases and 7 bases, there was a span of 15 bases. The CDR3 covers 15 residues. Germline CDR1 reads DFQATT; CDR2 reads SNEGSKA (reference sequence). Written as DNA, the CDR3 is TGCAGTGCTAGATTACCGGGAACCGTCAATTCACCCCTCCACTTT. Translating gives CSARLPGTVNSPLHF.

This clonotype was picked up a small number of times. V usage is TRBV3-1 and J usage is TRBJ2-3, with 15 bases identical to TRBD2. Losses at the gene ends were 5 bases for V and 5 bases for J; bases not matched to a gene: 8. CDR3 length: 17 amino acids. CDR1 and CDR2 (germline): LGHDT, YNNKEL (reference sequence). The CDR3: CASSRTSGRAPVDTQYF. The CDR3 DNA sequence: TGTGCCAGCAGCAGGACTAGCGGGAGGGCCCCCGTAGATACGCAGTATTTT.

This clonotype turned up a few times. The genes are TRBV29-1 and TRBJ2-1; D possibly matches TRBD1 or TRBD2 (5 bases each). Trimming pared 7 bases from V and 0 bases from J, leaving 16 bases between. CDR1 SQVTM and CDR2 ANQGSEA come from the germline V gene. The CDR3 runs 15 residues. CDR3 protein: CSAHPQDFSYNEQFF. The CDR3 coding sequence is TGCAGCGCCCACCCACAGGACTTCTCCTACAATGAGCAGTTCTTC.

This clonotype showed up just a few times. The chain uses TRBV5-6 and TRBJ2-3, with TRBD2 matching 10 bases. V trimming: 2 bases; J trimming: 6 bases; junction bases outside the gene matches: 6. CDR3 length equals 15 residues. Germline V gene lookup returns CDR1 SGHDT and CDR2 YYEEEE. The CDR3 is CASSFSSGGRDTQYF. CDR3 nucleotides: TGTGCCAGCAGCTTTTCTAGCGGGGGAAGGGATACGCAGTATTTT.

The rearrangement joins TRBV4-2 to TRBJ1-2, with D possibly matching TRBD1 (6 bases). Between the trimmed V and J ends, which lost 1 base and 0 bases, there was a span of 9 bases. Germline V gene data show CDR1 as LGHNA and CDR2 as YNFKEQ. The CDR3 length is 15 residues. Here the CDR3 DNA reads TGTGCCAGCAGCCAAGCGGACAGCCCTAACTATGGCTACACCTTC. This codes for CASSQADSPNYGYTF.

This clonotype was observed a few times. The chain couples TRBV6-5 to TRBJ2-5; D may be TRBD2 (7 bases). The V gene lost 0 bases and the J gene lost 3 bases, with 14 bases spanning the gap. The CDR3 covers 16 residues. The germline gives CDR1 MNHEY, CDR2 SVGAGI. The CDR3 region has the DNA TGTGCCAGCAGTTACTCGGGGGGGCGTATTAAAGAGACCCAGTACTTC. Its protein is CASSYSGGRIKETQYF.

V gene TRBV5-5 combines with J gene TRBJ2-5; tentative D call: TRBD1 (5 bases). Trimming shortened V by 0 bases and J by 9 bases, and 12 bases separated the two germline ends. Germline V CDR1 and CDR2: SGHKS, YYEKEE (reference sequence). The CDR3 has 13 amino acids. In nucleotides, the CDR3 is TGTGCCAGCAGCTTGGGACAGCTTGTGGCCCAGTACTTC. This encodes CASSLGQLVAQYF.

V gene TRBV11-2 combines with J gene TRBJ2-1; maybe TRBD2 (5 bases). CDR1 is SGHAT and CDR2 is FQNNGV in the germline V gene. The CDR3 is 16 residues long. Trimming removed 3 bases at V and 8 bases at J, with 20 bases between. The chain's CDR3 is CASSFRVLGTRDEQFF. CDR3 in DNA: TGTGCCAGCAGCTTTCGGGTTTTGGGCACGAGGGATGAGCAGTTCTTC.

This clonotype was counted only a few times. The J gene is TRBJ2-5, the V gene TRBV20-1; weak D call: TRBD2 (7 bases). CDR1 and CDR2 from the germline V gene are DFQATT and SNEGSKA (reference sequence). The CDR3 is made up of 17 amino acids. The V gene lost 4 bases and the J gene lost 2 bases, with 23 bases spanning the gap. The CDR3 DNA sequence: TGCAGTGCTATGAATTACGGGGCGGGGGCCGCACAAGAGACCCAGTACTTC. It yields the protein CSAMNYGAGAAQETQYF.

This clonotype was counted between two and nine times. CDR3 in DNA: TGTGCCAGCAGTTACAACAGGGGGCGGGATCAGCCCCAGCATTTT. This encodes CASSYNRGRDQPQHF. The V call is TRBV6-5, the J call TRBJ1-5; TRBD1 agrees at 9 bases. CDR3 size: 15 residues. Trimming cost V 2 bases and J 5 bases; bases outside gene matches: 4. Germline V gene sequence: CDR1 MNHEY, CDR2 SVGAGI.

The V gene is TRBV27, the J gene TRBJ1-2, with a possible D match to TRBD1 (6 bases). With 6 bases removed from V and 4 bases from J, the gap between germline ends came to 9 bases. Per the germline V gene, CDR1 is MNHEY and CDR2 is SMNVEV (reference sequence). The CDR3 contains 12 residues. Here the CDR3 DNA reads TGTGCCAGCAGGACAGGAACCTATGGCTACACCTTC. Amino acid sequence: CASRTGTYGYTF.

This clonotype appeared a few times. The chain has TRBV25-1 and TRBJ2-5; 7 nucleotides match TRBD1. CDR3 size: 13 residues. Per germline, CDR1 MGHDK and CDR2 SYGVNS. V was clipped by 7 bases and J by 5 bases; unmatched bases: 7. This chain's CDR3 is CASTDRAGETQYF. In nucleotides, the CDR3 is TGTGCCAGCACAGACAGGGCTGGGGAGACCCAGTACTTC.

The CDR3 DNA sequence: TGTGCCAGCAGTCATTCAGGGTTTGCTAACTATGGCTACACCTTC. The encoded protein is CASSHSGFANYGYTF. The chain has TRBV7-9 and TRBJ1-2; tentative D call: TRBD1 (5 bases). Germline V gene sequence: CDR1 SEHNR, CDR2 FQNEAQ (reference sequence). The CDR3 has 15 amino acids. The ends were cut back, 6 bases at V and 0 bases at J, with 14 bases in the middle.